Presented here are 12 T cell receptor beta chains from one specimen sequenced in a study of blood T cell repertoires in COVID-19. Sequencing used immunoSEQ multiplex PCR; TCRdb keeps in-frame clones, though not all of them. The table lists approximately 200,000 clones, roughly nine tenths of them singletons. The source material was peripheral blood. All receptors come from a man aged 25 to 45 with acute or convalescent COVID-19.

This chain joins TRBV3-1 (or the pseudogene TRBV3-2) and TRBJ1-1, with D unclear. This CDR3 contains 13 residues. Germline CDR1 is LGHDT and CDR2 is YNNKEL (reference sequence). Trimming took off 5 bases at V and 8 bases at J, with 15 bases between the two ends. For the CDR3, the DNA is TGTGCCAGCAGCTCTACCCGCGCCTCAGAAGCTTTCTTT. This encodes CASSSTRASEAFF.

The V gene is TRBV7-3, the J gene TRBJ2-3, with D tentatively TRBD2 (5 bases). The germline V gene has CDR1 SGHTA and CDR2 FQGTGA. The CDR3 has 15 residues. Trimming pared 3 bases from V and 8 bases from J, leaving 18 bases between. As DNA, the CDR3 is TGTGCCAGCAGCTTCACCCCCTCTAGCACGGGTACGCAGTATTTT. Its translation is CASSFTPSSTGTQYF.

The chain joins TRBV18 to TRBJ2-4; D possibly corresponds to TRBD2 (6 bases). V was shortened by 6 bases and J by 13 bases, with 13 bases between the two germline ends. This CDR3 is 11 amino acids long. Per germline, CDR1 KGHSH and CDR2 LQKENI. The CDR3 DNA sequence: TGTGCCAGCTCCCCGGGGGATTTCCAGTACTTC. Protein sequence: CASSPGDFQYF.

The chain uses TRBV18 and TRBJ2-6, with TRBD1 matching over 7 bases. In germline, CDR1 is KGHSH, CDR2 LQKENI. Germline trimming cut 3 bases from V and 0 bases from J; bases unmatched to any gene: 5. CDR3 length: 17 amino acids. The CDR3 DNA sequence: TGTGCCAGCTCACCCCCGGGACAGCTCTCTGGGGCCAACGTCCTGACTTTC. Its protein is CASSPPGQLSGANVLTF.

The chain joins TRBV5-1 to TRBJ1-6; D is unclear. Per the germline V gene, CDR1 is SGHRS and CDR2 is YFSETQ. The CDR3 totals 15 residues. With 4 bases removed from V and 0 bases from J, the gap between germline ends came to 8 bases. The CDR3: CASSPLSSYNSPLHF. In DNA form, the CDR3 reads TGCGCCAGCAGCCCTCTTAGCTCCTATAATTCACCCCTCCACTTT.

The chain carries TRBV28 and TRBJ1-1; a weak D match, TRBD1 (5 bases). The CDR3 is 13 residues long. Germline V gives CDR1 MDHEN, CDR2 SYDVKM. Between the trimmed V and J ends, which lost 3 bases and 8 bases, there was a span of 13 bases. The CDR3 nucleotides are TGTGCCAGCAGTTTGTTGGACACCAGAGAAGCTTTCTTT. Its protein product is CASSLLDTREAFF.

The V call is TRBV3-1 (or the pseudogene TRBV3-2), the J call TRBJ2-7; 8 bases agree with TRBD2. Germline lookup yields CDR1 LGHDT and CDR2 YNNKEL (reference sequence). The trim removed 4 bases at V and 2 bases at J, leaving 4 bases unmatched. The CDR3 totals 14 residues. The CDR3 sequence is CASSPPGLAYEQYF. DNA of the CDR3: TGTGCCAGCAGCCCCCCGGGACTAGCCTACGAGCAGTACTTC.

The chain couples TRBV19 to TRBJ2-6, with D possibly TRBD1 on 6 matching bases. Germline assignment: CDR1 LNHDA and CDR2 SQIVND (reference sequence). The CDR3 extends over 13 amino acids. The germline V and J ends were trimmed by 4 bases and 12 bases, with 13 bases remaining between them. The CDR3 here is CASSRTTGGVLTF. DNA for the CDR3: TGTGCCAGTAGTAGGACGACAGGAGGCGTCCTGACTTTC.

The rearrangement uses TRBV7-9 and TRBJ2-1; D is undetermined. The CDR3 extends over 14 amino acids. CDR1 is SEHNR and CDR2 is FQNEAQ in the germline V gene (reference sequence). Between the trimmed V and J ends, which lost 5 bases and 0 bases, there was a span of 8 bases. CDR3 residues: CASSHSGSYNEQFF. The CDR3 DNA reads TGTGCCAGCAGCCACAGTGGCTCCTACAATGAGCAGTTCTTC.

The CDR3 is CASSQGQVQFF. CDR3 DNA sequence: TGTGCCAGCAGCCAGGGACAGGTGCAGTTCTTC. The chain joins TRBV6-5 to TRBJ2-1, with 8 positions matching TRBD1. Per the germline V gene, CDR1 is MNHEY and CDR2 is SVGAGI. The CDR3 loop spans 11 amino acids. Trimming cost V 6 bases and J 12 bases; bases outside gene matches: 4.

The CDR3 spells CASSLRSLGRTNEKLFF. CDR3 DNA sequence: TGTGCCAGCAGCTTACGAAGTCTTGGGAGGACTAATGAAAAACTGTTTTTT. The genes are TRBV11-2 and TRBJ1-4; D not certain. The CDR3 extends over 17 amino acids. The germline CDR1 and CDR2 sequences are SGHAT and FQNNGV. V lost 2 bases and J 2 bases, leaving 15 bases between the germline ends.

The chain is built from TRBV29-1 and TRBJ2-1, with 10 bases matching TRBD2. V trimming: 0 bases; J trimming: 10 bases; junction bases outside the gene matches: 9. The CDR3 length is 15 residues. Germline-derived CDR1 and CDR2 are SQVTM and ANQGSEA. The CDR3 DNA is TGCAGCGTTGAAGATCGGGCTAGCGGGAGTGAAGAGCAGTTCTTC. It translates to CSVEDRASGSEEQFF.